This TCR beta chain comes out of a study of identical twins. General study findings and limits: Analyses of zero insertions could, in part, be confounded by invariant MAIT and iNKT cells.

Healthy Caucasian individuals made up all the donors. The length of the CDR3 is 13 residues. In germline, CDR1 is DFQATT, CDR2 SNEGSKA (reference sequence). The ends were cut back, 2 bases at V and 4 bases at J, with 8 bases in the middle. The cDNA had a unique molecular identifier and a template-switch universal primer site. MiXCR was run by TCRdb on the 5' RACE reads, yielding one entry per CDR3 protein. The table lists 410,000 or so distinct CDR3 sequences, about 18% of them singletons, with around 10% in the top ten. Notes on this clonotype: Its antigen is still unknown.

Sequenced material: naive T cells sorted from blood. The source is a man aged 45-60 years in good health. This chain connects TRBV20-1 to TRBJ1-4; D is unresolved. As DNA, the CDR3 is TGCAGTGCTAGAAGGCGGGATAATGAAAAACTGTTTTTT. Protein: CSARRRDNEKLFF.